Detailed here is one T cell receptor (beta chain). Which antigen it targets is not known. There are no base qualities to consult, and no much larger clone falls within one base. V and J are trimmed by 3 bases and 2 bases, and the gene matches miss 10 bases of the junction. Inclusive of the bounding cysteine and phenylalanine, the CDR3 is 16 residues long. The sequence is cut down to CDR3 DNA, 48 bases in frame from base 1. The germline V gene encodes CDR1 DFQATT and CDR2 SNEGSKA (reference sequence). This record belongs to a study of molecular identifiers for immune sequencing clone quantification (dated by TCRdb to between 2018 and 2020). Looking at the study overall: For a replicate experiment, the RNA from either about 20,000 or 100,000 naive CD8 T cells was divided into five aliquots, and four of those aliquots went on to sequencing. The study was a methods study using CD8 T cells to benchmark molecular-identifier clustering-based TCR repertoire sequencing (MIDCIRS) and TCR RNA copy counting.

The library relied on PCR. Sequenced using an Illumina HiSeq 4000. Bulk TCR libraries were generated as previously described, with the TCR primers listed in Table S5 used. The Qiagen AllPrep DNA/RNA kit was used to purify total RNA. Before analysis, reads from multiple sequencing runs of one library were combined. Under the source paper's analysis protocol: Reads were retained only if an exact TCR constant sequence was present, and the retained reads were trimmed to 150 nt and grouped according to their 12-nt molecular barcodes. Reads inside each barcode group were sub-clustered using a 15% Levenshtein threshold, and a quality-weighted consensus sequence was constructed for each RNA molecule. Non-functional sequences were removed, as were lower-count sequences one edit away from another. On the basis of fitting two negative binomial distributions, barcode sub-clusters with fewer than 20% of the maximum read count were discarded. TCRdb applied fastp at Q25 and MiXCR to the public reads, then kept only in-frame beta chains. Records with the same CDR3 protein are collapsed into one entry carrying the most frequent genes and DNA. Clone size and V and J calls follow TCRdb, not the original study. In all, the sample holds over 600,000 distinct CDR3 sequences, and 20% of those were seen once. The top ten constitute roughly 0.85% of the sample.

Libraries of naive CD8 T cells were generated from roughly 21,000 to 960,000 sorted cells, with 10%, 30% or 50% of the purified RNA used. On a BD FACSAria II, naive CD8 T cells were FACS-sorted as CD8+CD4-CCR7+CD45RA+ and collected into RLT Plus buffer. Around 10 TCR copies' worth of Jurkat RNA were spiked into about 20,000-1,100,000 naive CD8 T cell samples to test detection sensitivity. Enrichment of CD8 T cells was performed with RosetteSep CD8+ T Cell Enrichment Cocktail and Ficoll-Paque, after which ACK red cell lysis was carried out. What the study reported, not specific to this receptor: Modeling gave 3 to 3.5 recovered TCR RNA copies per cell versus 8 to 10 by digital PCR, implying 25% to 30% capture efficiency. The naive libraries included spiked-in Jurkat TCR RNA (10 copies' worth), and this Jurkat TCR RNA is not part of the donor repertoire. In CMV-specific effector cells, clones with more than 20 RNA copies accounted for over 98% of molecules, whereas in naive cells such clones accounted for under 1%. Without barcode sub-clustering, chimeric consensus sequences inflated TCR diversity; chimeras reached as high as 47%. Spiked-in Jurkat TCR RNA equivalent to a single cell was reported to be detectable even among approximately 1.1 million naive CD8 T cells. Highly expanded clone sizes could be underestimated if identical TCR molecules share a barcode.

The chain is encoded by TRBV20-1 joined to TRBJ2-7; 10 junctional bases match TRBD2. The sample was naive CD8+ T cells from blood, with Jurkat cell RNA spiked in. The cell subset or site label for this specimen denotes: FACS-sorted CD8+CD4-CCR7+CD45RA+ naive T cells. This TCR came from a human donor in good health. Some libraries in this study had Jurkat cell RNA spiked in. The DNA is as follows: TGCAGTGCTAGCCCCGGAGGGACTAGCGTAACCTACGAGCAGTACTTC. Translated, it gives CSASPGGTSVTYEQYF.